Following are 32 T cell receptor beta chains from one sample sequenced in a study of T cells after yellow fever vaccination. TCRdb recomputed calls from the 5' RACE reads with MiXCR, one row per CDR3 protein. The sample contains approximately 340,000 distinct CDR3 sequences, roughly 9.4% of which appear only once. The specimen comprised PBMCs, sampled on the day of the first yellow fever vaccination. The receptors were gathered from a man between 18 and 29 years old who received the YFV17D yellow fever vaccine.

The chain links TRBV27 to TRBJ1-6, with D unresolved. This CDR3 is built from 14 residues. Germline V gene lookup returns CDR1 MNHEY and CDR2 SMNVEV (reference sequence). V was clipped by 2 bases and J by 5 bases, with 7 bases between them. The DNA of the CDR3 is TGTGCCAGCAGTTTAATCCCAGATAATTCACCCCTCCACTTT. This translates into CASSLIPDNSPLHF.

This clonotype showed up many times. The CDR3 DNA sequence: TGTGCCAGCAGTGACACAGCAGGCAATCAGCCCCAGCATTTT. Protein sequence: CASSDTAGNQPQHF. This chain uses TRBV12-3 or TRBV12-4 with TRBJ1-5; D remains ambiguous. The CDR3 has 14 residues. Trimming cost V 5 bases and J 2 bases, with 10 bases left between them.

The CDR3 bases are TGCGCCAGCAGCCGAACTGGAATGGGACAAGAGACCCAGTACTTC. It codes for CASSRTGMGQETQYF. The rearrangement uses TRBV4-3 and TRBJ2-5; D not resolved. CDR1 and CDR2 from the germline V gene are LGHNA and YSLEER. The CDR3 length is 15 residues. V was shortened by 4 bases and J by 2 bases, with 14 bases between the two germline ends.

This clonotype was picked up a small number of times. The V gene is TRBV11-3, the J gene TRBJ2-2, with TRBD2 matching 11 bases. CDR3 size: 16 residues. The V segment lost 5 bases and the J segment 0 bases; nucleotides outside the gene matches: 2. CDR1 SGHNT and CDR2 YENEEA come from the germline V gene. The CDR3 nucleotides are TGTGCCAGCAGCAGTAGCGGGGGGGCGAACACCGGGGAGCTGTTTTTT. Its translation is CASSSSGGANTGELFF.

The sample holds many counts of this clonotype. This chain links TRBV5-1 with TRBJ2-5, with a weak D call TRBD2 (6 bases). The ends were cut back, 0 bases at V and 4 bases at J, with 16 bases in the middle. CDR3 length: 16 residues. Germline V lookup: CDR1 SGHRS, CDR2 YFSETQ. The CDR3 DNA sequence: TGCGCCAGCAGCTTGGACCCGGGACTTCCGCCAGAGACCCAGTACTTC. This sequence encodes CASSLDPGLPPETQYF. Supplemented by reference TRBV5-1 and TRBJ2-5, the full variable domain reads KAGVTQTPRYLIKTRGQQVTLSCSPISGHRSVSWYQQTPGQGLQFLFEYFSETQRNKGNFPGRFSGRQFSNSRSEMNVSTLELGDSALYLCASSLDPGLPPETQYFGPGTRLLVL.

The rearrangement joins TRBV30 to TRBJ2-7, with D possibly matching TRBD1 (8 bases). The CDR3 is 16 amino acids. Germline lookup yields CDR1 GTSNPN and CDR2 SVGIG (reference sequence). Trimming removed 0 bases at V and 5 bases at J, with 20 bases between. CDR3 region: CAWSVPGRVRGHEQYF. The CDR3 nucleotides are TGTGCCTGGAGTGTACCTGGGAGGGTCAGGGGGCACGAGCAGTACTTC. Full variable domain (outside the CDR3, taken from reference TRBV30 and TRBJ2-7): SQTIHQWPATLVQPVGSPLSLECTVEGTSNPNLYWYRQAAGRGLQLLFYSVGIGQISSEVPQNLSASRPQDRQFILSSKKLLLSDSGFYLCAWSVPGRVRGHEQYFGPGTRLTVT.

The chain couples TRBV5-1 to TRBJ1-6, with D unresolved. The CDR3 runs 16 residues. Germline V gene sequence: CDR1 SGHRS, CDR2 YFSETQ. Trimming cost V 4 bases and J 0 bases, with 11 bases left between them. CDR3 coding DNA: TGCGCCAGCAGCCGGACTGCGAGCTCCTATAATTCACCCCTCCACTTT. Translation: CASSRTASSYNSPLHF.

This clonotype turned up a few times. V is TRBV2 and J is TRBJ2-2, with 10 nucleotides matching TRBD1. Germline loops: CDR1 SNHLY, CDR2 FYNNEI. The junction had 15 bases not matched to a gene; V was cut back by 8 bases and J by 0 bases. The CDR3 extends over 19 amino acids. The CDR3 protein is CASDRDRGELRANTGELFF. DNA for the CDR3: TGTGCCAGCGATCGGGACAGGGGCGAACTACGGGCGAACACCGGGGAGCTGTTTTTT.

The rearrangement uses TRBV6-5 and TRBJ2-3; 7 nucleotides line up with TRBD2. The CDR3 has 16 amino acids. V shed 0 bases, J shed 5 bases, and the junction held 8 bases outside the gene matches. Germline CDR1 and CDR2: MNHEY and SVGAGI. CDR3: CASSYSIFGEGDTQYF. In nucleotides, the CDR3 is TGTGCCAGCAGTTACTCGATTTTCGGGGAGGGAGATACGCAGTATTTT.

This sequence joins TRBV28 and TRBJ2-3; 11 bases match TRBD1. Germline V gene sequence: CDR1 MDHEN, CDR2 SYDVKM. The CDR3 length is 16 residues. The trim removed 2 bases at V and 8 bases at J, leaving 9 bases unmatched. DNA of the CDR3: TGTGCCAGCAGTTTAACCCCGGGACAGGGGGGTGGTACGCAGTATTTT. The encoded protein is CASSLTPGQGGGTQYF.

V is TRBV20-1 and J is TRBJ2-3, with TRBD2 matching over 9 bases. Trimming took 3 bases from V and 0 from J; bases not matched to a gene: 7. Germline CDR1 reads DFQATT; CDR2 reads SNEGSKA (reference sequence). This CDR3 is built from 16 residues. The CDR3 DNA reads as TGCAGTGCTAGCTATATAGCGGGGGCTAGCACAGATACGCAGTATTTT. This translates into CSASYIAGASTDTQYF.

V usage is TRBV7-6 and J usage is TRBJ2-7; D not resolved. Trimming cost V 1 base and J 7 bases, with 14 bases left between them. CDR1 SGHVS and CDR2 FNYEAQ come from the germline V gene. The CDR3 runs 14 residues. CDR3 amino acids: CASSLGADLLEQYF. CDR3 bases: TGTGCCAGCAGCTTAGGGGCAGACCTCCTGGAGCAGTACTTC.

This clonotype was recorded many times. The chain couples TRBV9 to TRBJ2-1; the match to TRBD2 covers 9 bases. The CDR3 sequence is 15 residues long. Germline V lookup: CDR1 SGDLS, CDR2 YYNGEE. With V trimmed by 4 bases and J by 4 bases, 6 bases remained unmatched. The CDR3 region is CASSPAGGRYNEQFF. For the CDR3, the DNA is TGTGCCAGCAGCCCGGCGGGGGGGAGATACAATGAGCAGTTCTTC.

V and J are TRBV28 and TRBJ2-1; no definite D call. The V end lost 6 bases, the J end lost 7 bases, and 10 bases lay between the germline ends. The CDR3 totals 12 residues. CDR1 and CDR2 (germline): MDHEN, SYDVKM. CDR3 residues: CASRRTRNEQFF. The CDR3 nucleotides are TGTGCCAGCAGGCGTACAAGAAATGAGCAGTTCTTC.

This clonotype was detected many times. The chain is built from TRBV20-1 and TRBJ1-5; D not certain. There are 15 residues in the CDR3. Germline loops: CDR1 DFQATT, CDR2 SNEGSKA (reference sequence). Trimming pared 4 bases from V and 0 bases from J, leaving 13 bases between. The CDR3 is CSATLDPDSNQPQHF. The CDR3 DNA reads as TGCAGTGCTACTCTAGACCCTGATAGCAATCAGCCCCAGCATTTT.

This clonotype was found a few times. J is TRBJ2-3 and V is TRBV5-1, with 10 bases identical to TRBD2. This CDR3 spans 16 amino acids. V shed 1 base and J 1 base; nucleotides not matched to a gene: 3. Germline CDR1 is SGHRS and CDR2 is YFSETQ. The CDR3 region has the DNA TGCGCCAGCAGCTTGCCCGGGACTAGCGGCACAGATACGCAGTATTTT. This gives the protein CASSLPGTSGTDTQYF.

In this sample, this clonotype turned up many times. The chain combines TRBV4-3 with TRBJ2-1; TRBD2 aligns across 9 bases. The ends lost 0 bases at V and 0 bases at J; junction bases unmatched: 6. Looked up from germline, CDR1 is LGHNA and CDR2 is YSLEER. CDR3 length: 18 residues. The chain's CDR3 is CASSQDVAGASSYNEQFF. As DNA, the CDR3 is TGCGCCAGCAGCCAAGATGTAGCGGGGGCGAGCTCCTACAATGAGCAGTTCTTC.

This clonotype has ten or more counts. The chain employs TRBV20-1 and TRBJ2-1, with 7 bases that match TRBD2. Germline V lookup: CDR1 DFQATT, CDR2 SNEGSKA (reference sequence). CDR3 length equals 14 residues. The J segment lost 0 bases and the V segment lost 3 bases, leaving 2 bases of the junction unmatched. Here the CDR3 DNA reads TGCAGTGCTAGTGGCGGGAGCTCCTACAATGAGCAGTTCTTC. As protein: CSASGGSSYNEQFF.

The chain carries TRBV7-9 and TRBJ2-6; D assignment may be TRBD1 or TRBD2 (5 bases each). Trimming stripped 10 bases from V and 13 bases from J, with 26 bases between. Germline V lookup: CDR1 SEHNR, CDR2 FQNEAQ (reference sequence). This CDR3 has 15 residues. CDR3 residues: CATPISEGFPWVLTF. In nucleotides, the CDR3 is TGTGCCACCCCCATATCAGAGGGGTTCCCATGGGTCCTGACTTTC. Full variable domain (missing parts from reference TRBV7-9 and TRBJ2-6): DTGVSQNPRHKITKRGQNVTFRCDPISEHNRLYWYRQTLGQGPEFLTYFQNEAQLEKSRLLSDRFSAERPKGSFSTLEIQRTEQGDSAMYLCATPISEGFPWVLTFGAGSRLTVL.

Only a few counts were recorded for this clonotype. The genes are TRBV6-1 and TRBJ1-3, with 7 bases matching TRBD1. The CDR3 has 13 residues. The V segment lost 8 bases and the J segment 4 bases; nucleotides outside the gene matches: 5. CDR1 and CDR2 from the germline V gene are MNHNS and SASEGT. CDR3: CASARGIGNTIYF. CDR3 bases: TGTGCCAGCGCCAGGGGGATAGGAAACACCATATATTTT.

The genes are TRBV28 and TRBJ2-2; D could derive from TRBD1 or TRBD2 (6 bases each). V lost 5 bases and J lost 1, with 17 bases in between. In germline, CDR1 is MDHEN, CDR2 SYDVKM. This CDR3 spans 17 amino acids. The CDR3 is CASSLQIGGGNTGELFF. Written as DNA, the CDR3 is TGTGCCAGCAGTCTACAGATCGGAGGGGGGAACACCGGGGAGCTGTTTTTT.

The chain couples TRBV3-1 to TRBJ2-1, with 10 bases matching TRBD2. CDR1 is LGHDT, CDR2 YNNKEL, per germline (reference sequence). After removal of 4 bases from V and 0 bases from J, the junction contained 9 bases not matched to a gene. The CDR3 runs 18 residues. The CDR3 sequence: CASSLGLAGVSSYNEQFF. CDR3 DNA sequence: TGTGCCAGCAGCCTCGGGCTAGCGGGGGTGAGCTCCTACAATGAGCAGTTCTTC.

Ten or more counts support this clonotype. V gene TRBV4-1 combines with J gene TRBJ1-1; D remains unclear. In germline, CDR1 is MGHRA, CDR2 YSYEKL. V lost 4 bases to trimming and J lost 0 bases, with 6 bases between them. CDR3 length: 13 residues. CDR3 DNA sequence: TGCGCCAGCAGCCTACGGATGAACACTGAAGCTTTCTTT. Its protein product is CASSLRMNTEAFF.

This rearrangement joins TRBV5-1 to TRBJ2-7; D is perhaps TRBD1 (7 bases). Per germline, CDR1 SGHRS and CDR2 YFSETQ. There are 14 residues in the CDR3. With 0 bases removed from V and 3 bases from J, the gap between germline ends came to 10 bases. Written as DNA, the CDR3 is TGCGCCAGCAGCTTGGCCAGGGGGGACTACGAGCAGTACTTC. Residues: CASSLARGDYEQYF.

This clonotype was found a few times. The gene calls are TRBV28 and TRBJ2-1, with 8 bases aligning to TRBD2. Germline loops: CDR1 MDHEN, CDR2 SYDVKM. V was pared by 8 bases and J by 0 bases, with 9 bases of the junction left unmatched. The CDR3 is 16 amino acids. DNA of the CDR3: TGTGCCAGCGTTCCGGGGGGGGCACTCTCCTACAATGAGCAGTTCTTC. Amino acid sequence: CASVPGGALSYNEQFF.

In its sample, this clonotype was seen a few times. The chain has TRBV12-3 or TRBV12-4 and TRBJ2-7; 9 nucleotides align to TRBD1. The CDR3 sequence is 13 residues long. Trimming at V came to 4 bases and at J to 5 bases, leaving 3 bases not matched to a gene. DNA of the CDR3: TGTGCCAGCAGTTCCGGACAGGGGAACGAGCAGTACTTC. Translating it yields CASSSGQGNEQYF.

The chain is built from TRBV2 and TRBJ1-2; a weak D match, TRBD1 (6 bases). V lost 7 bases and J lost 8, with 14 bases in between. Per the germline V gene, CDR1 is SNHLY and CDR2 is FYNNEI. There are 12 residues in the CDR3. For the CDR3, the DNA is TGTGCCAGCACATCGACGGGACAAGGCTACACCTTC. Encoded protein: CASTSTGQGYTF.

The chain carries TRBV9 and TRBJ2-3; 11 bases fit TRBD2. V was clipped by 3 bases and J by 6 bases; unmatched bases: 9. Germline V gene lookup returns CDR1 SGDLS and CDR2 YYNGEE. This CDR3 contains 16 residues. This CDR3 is CASSARLAGTSDTQYF. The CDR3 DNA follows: TGTGCCAGCAGCGCCCGACTAGCGGGGACCAGTGATACGCAGTATTTT.

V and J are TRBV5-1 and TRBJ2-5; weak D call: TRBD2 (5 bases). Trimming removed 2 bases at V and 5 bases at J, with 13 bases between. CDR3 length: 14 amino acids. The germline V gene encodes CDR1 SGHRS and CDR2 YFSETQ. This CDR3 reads CASSLELDYETQYF. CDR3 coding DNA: TGCGCCAGCAGCTTAGAACTAGACTATGAGACCCAGTACTTC.

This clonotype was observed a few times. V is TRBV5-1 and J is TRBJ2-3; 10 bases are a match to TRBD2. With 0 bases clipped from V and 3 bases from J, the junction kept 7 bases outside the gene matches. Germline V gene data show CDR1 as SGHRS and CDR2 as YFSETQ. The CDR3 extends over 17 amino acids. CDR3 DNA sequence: TGCGCCAGCAGCTTGGCAATAGCGGGAGGCGGGACAGATACGCAGTATTTT. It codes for CASSLAIAGGGTDTQYF.

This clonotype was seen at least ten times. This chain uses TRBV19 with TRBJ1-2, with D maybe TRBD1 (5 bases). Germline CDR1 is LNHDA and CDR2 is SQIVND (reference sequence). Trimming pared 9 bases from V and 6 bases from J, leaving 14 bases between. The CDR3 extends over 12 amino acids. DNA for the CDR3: TGTGCCAGCACCAATGGGGGTAATGGCTACACCTTC. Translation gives CASTNGGNGYTF. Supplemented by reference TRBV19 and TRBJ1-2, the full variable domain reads DGGITQSPKYLFRKEGQNVTLSCEQNLNHDAMYWYRQDPGQGLRLIYYSQIVNDFQKGDIAEGYSVSREKKESFPLTVTSAQKNPTAFYLCASTNGGNGYTFGSGTRLTVV.

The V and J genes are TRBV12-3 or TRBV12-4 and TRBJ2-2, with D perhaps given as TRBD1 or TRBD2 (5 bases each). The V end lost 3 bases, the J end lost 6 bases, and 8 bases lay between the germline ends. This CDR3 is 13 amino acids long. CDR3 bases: TGTGCCAGCAGTTTCGGGACCGCCGGGGAGCTGTTTTTT. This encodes CASSFGTAGELFF.